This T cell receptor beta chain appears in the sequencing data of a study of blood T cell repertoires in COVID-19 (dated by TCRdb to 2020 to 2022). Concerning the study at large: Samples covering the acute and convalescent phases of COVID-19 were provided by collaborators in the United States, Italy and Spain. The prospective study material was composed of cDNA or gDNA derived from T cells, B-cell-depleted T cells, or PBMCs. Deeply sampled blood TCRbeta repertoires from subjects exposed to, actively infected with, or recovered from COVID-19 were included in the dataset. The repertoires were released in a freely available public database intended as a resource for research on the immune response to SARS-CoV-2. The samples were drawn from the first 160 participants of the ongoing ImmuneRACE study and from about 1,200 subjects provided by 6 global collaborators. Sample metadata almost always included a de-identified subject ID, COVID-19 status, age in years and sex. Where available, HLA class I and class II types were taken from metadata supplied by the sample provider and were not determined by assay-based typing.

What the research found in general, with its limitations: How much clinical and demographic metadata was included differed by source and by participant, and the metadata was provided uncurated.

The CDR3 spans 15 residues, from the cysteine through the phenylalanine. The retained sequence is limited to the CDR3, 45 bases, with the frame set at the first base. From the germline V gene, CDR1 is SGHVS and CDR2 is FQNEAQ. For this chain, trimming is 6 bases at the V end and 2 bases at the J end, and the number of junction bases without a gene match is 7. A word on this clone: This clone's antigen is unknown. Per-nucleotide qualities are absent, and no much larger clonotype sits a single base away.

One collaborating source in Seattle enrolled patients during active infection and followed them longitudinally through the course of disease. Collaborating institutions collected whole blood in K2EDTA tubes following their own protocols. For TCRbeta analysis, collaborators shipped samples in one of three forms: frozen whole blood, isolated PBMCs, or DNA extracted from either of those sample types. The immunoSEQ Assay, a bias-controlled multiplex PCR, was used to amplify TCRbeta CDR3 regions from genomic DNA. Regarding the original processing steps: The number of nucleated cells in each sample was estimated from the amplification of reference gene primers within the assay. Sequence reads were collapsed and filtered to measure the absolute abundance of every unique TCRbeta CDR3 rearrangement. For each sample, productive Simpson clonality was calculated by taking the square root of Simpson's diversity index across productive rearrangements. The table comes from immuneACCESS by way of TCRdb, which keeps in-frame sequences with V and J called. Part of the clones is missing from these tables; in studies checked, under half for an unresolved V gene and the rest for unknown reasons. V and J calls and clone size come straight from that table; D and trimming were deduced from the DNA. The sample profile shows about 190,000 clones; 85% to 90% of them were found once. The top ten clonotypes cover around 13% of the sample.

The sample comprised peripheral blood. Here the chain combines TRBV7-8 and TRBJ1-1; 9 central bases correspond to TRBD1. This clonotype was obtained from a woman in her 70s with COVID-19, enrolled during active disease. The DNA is TGTGCCAGCAGACCTCCGGGACAGGGAAACACTGAAGCTTTCTTT. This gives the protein CASRPPGQGNTEAFF.